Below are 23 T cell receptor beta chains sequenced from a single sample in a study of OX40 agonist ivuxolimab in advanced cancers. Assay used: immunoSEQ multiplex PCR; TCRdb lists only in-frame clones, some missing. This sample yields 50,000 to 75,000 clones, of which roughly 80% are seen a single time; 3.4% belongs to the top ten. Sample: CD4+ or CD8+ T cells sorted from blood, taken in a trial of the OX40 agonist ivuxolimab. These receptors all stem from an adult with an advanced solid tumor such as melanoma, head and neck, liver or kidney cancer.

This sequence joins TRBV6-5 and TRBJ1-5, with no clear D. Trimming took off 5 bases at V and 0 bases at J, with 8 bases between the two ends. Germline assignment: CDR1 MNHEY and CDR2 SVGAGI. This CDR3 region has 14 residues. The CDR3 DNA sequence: TGTGCCAGCAGTAAATTCAATAGCAATCAGCCCCAGCATTTT. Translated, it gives CASSKFNSNQPQHF.

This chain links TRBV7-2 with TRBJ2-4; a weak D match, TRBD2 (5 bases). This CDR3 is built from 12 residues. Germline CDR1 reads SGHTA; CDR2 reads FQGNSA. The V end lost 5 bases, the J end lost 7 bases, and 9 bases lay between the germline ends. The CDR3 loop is CASSRDYNIQYF. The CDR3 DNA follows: TGTGCCAGCAGCCGCGACTACAACATTCAGTACTTC. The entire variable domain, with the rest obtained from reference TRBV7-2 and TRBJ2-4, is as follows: GAGVSQSPSNKVTEKGKDVELRCDPISGHTALYWYRQSLGQGLEFLIYFQGNSAPDKSGLPSDRFSAERTGGSVSTLTIQRTQQEDSAVYLCASSRDYNIQYFGAGTRLSVL.

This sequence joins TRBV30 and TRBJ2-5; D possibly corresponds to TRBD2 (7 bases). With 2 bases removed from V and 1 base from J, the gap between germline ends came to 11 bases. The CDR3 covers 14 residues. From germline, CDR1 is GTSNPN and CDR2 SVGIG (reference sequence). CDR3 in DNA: TGTGCCTGGAGTAGGGGGGGCCCCCAAGAGACCCAGTACTTC. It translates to CAWSRGGPQETQYF.

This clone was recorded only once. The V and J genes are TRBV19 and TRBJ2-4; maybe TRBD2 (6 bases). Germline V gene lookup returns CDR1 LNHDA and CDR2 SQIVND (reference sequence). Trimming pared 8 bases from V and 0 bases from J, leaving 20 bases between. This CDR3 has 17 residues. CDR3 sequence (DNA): TGTGCCAGTGGAAGGGGCCAGACGGGACTAGCCAAAAACATTCAGTACTTC. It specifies CASGRGQTGLAKNIQYF.

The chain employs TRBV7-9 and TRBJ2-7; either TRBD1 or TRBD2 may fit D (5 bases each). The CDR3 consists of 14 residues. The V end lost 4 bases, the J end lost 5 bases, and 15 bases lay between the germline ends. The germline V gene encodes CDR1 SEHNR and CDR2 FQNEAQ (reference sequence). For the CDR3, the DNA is TGTGCCAGCAGCTCCCGAGGGGAAATCAACGAGCAGTACTTC. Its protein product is CASSSRGEINEQYF.

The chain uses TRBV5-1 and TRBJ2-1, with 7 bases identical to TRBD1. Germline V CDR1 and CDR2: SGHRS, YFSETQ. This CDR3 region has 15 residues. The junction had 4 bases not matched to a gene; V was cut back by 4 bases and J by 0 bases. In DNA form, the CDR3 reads TGCGCCAGCAGCGTGGGACAGATCTCCTACAATGAGCAGTTCTTC. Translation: CASSVGQISYNEQFF. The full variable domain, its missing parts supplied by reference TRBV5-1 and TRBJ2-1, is KAGVTQTPRYLIKTRGQQVTLSCSPISGHRSVSWYQQTPGQGLQFLFEYFSETQRNKGNFPGRFSGRQFSNSRSEMNVSTLELGDSALYLCASSVGQISYNEQFFGPGTRLTVL.

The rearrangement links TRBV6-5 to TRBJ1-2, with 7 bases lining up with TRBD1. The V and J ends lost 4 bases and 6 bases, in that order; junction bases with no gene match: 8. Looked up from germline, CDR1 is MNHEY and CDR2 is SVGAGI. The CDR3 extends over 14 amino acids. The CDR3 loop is CASSSADRVDGYTF. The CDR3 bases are TGTGCCAGCAGTTCCGCCGACAGGGTCGATGGCTACACCTTC.

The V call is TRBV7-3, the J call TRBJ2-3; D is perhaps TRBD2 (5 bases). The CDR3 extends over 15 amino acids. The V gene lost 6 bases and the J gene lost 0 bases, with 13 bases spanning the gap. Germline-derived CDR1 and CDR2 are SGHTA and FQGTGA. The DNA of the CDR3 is TGTGCCAGCAGGCCAACTAGTTTAAGCACAGATACGCAGTATTTT. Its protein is CASRPTSLSTDTQYF.

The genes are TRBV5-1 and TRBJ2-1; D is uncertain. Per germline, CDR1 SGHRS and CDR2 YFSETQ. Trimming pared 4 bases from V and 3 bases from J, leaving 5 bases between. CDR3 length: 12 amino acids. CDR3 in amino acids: CASSRVYNEQFF. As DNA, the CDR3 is TGCGCCAGCAGCCGGGTCTACAATGAGCAGTTCTTC. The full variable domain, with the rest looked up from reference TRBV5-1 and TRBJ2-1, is KAGVTQTPRYLIKTRGQQVTLSCSPISGHRSVSWYQQTPGQGLQFLFEYFSETQRNKGNFPGRFSGRQFSNSRSEMNVSTLELGDSALYLCASSRVYNEQFFGPGTRLTVL.

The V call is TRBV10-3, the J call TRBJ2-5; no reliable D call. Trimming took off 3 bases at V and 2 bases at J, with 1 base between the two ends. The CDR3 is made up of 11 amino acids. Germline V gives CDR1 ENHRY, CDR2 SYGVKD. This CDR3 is CAISEQETQYF. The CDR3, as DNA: TGTGCCATCAGTGAACAAGAGACCCAGTACTTC.

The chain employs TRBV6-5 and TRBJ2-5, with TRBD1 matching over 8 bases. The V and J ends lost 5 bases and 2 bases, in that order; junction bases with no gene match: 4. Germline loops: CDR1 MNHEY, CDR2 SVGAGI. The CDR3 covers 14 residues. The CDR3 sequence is CASSPRQGQETQYF. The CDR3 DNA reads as TGTGCCAGCAGTCCAAGACAGGGGCAAGAGACCCAGTACTTC.

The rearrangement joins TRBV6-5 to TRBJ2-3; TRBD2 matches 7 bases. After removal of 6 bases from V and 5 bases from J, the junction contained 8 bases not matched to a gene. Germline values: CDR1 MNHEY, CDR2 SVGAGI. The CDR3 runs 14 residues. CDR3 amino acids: CASRPTGEGDTQYF. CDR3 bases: TGTGCCAGCAGGCCCACGGGGGAGGGAGATACGCAGTATTTT.

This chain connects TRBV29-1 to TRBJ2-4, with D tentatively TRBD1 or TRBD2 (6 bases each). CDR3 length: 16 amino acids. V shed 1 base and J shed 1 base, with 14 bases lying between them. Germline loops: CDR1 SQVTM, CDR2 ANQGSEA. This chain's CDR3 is CSVEGRGAQAKNIQYF. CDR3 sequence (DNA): TGCAGCGTTGAAGGAAGGGGGGCTCAGGCCAAAAACATTCAGTACTTC. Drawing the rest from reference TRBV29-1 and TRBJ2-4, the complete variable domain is SAVISQKPSRDICQRGTSLTIQCQVDSQVTMMFWYRQQPGQSLTLIATANQGSEATYESGFVIDKFPISRPNLTFSTLTVSNMSPEDSSIYLCSVEGRGAQAKNIQYFGAGTRLSVL.

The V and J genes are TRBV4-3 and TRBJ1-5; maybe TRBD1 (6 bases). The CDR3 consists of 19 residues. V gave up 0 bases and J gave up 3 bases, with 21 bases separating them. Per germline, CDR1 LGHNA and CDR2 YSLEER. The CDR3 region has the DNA TGCGCCAGCAGCCAAGATCTGGGGGGGGCAAGTTATGACAATCAGCCCCAGCATTTT. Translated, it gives CASSQDLGGASYDNQPQHF.

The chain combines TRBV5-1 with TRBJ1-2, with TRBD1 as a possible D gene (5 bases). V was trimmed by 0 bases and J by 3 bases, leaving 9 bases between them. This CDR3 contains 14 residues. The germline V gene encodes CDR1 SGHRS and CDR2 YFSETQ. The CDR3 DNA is TGCGCCAGCAGCTTGGCCCAGGGAGACTATGGCTACACCTTC. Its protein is CASSLAQGDYGYTF.

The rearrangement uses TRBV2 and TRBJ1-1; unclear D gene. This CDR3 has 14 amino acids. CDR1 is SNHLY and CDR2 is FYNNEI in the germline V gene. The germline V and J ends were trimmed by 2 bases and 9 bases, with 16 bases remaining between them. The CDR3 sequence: CASSETSGIPKAFF. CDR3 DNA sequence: TGTGCCAGCAGTGAAACCTCTGGGATCCCAAAAGCTTTCTTT. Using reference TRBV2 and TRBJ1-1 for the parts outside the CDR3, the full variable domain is EPEVTQTPSHQVTQMGQEVILRCVPISNHLYFYWYRQILGQKVEFLVSFYNNEISEKSEIFDDQFSVERPDGSNFTLKIRSTKLEDSAMYFCASSETSGIPKAFFGQGTRLTVV.

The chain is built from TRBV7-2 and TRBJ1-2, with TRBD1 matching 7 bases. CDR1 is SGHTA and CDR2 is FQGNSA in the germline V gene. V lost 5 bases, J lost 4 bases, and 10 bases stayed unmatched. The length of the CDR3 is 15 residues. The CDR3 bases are TGTGCCAGCAGCGCAACCGGGACAGAGACCTATGGCTACACCTTC. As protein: CASSATGTETYGYTF.

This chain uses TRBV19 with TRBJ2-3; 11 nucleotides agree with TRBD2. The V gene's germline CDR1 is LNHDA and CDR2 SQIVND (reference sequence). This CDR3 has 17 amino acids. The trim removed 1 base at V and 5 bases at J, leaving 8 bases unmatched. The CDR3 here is CASSIVVASGGKDTQYF. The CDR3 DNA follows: TGTGCCAGTAGTATAGTCGTAGCTAGCGGGGGGAAAGATACGCAGTATTTT.

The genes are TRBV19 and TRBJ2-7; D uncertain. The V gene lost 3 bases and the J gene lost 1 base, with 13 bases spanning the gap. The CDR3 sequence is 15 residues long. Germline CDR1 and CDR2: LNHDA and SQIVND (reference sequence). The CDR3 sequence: CASSMMAWSSYEQYF. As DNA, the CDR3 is TGTGCCAGTAGTATGATGGCCTGGAGTTCCTACGAGCAGTACTTC.

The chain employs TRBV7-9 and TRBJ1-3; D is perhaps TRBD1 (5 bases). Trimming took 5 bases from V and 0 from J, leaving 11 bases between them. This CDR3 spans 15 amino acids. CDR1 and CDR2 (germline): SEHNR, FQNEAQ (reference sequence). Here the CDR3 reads CASSRDSHSGNTIYF. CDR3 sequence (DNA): TGTGCCAGCAGCCGAGACAGCCACTCTGGAAACACCATATATTTT.

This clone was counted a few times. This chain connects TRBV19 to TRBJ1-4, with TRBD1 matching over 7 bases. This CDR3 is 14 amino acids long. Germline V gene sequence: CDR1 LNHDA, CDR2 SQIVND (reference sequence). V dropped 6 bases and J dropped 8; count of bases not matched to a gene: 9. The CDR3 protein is CASSGQAVEEKLFF. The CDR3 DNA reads TGTGCCAGTAGCGGACAGGCGGTAGAGGAAAAACTGTTTTTT.

CDR3 region: CASSIPHAGGDIVKLFF. The CDR3 DNA reads as TGTGCCAGTAGTATACCCCATGCAGGGGGCGACATCGTAAAACTGTTTTTT. The chain links TRBV19 to TRBJ1-4, with TRBD1 identical over 8 bases. Unmatched junction bases numbered 15, after V lost 2 bases and J lost 10 bases. The V gene's germline CDR1 is LNHDA and CDR2 SQIVND (reference sequence). This CDR3 has 17 residues.

The chain's CDR3 is CASSLGSRGTKGSPLHF. DNA of the CDR3: TGCGCCAGCAGCTTGGGCTCCCGGGGGACAAAGGGTTCACCCCTCCACTTT. This rearrangement joins TRBV5-1 to TRBJ1-6; maybe TRBD1 (6 bases). The germline V gene encodes CDR1 SGHRS and CDR2 YFSETQ. V was pared by 0 bases and J by 9 bases, with 19 bases between. The CDR3 totals 17 residues.